This TCR beta chain was retrieved from a study of blood T cell repertoires in COVID-19. Study details: Samples of COVID-19 (acute and convalescent) were obtained from the United States, Italy and Spain. T cells, B-cell-depleted T cells, or PBMCs provided the cDNA or gDNA that served as material.

In the study's own analysis: Quantification of nucleated cells was approximated via reference gene primer amplification. TCRdb's copy holds only in-frame clones and misses some; the assay was immunoSEQ multiplex PCR. V and J calls and clone size are given by that table; D and trimming were obtained from the DNA. This table holds around 16,000 clones, more than 70% found once. This clone was detected a few times. Trimming left V 0 bases short and J 8 bases short, with 17 bases between. CDR1 is SGHNT and CDR2 is YYREEE in the germline V gene (reference sequence). The CDR3 sequence is 15 residues long. The origin of this receptor is a human donor in a cohort sampled during active COVID-19. The chain combines TRBV5-4 with TRBJ1-2, with a weak D call TRBD1 (5 bases). Sequenced input: peripheral blood. Here the CDR3 reads CASSLARGLGGGYTF. The CDR3 region has the DNA TGTGCCAGCAGCTTGGCCCGAGGTTTGGGGGGAGGCTACACCTTC.